Listed here are 10 T cell receptor beta chains from one sample, sequenced in a study of CD8+ T cells in alopecia areata. Isolated RNA was reverse transcribed into cDNA used as the sequencing template. The assay was immunoSEQ multiplex PCR, and TCRdb's table has in-frame clones only and misses some. The table lists 200,000 to 250,000 clones, about 57% of them singletons. The treatment: oral pan-JAK inhibitor, 5-10 mg twice daily. Source: CD4+ T cells sorted from blood, taken at week 4, from a patient treated with tofacitinib. The receptor set was obtained from a human donor with alopecia areata.

V usage is TRBV27 and J usage is TRBJ2-7, with D maybe TRBD2 (5 bases). CDR3 size: 15 residues. Per the germline V gene, CDR1 is MNHEY and CDR2 is SMNVEV (reference sequence). Trimming removed 6 bases from V and 7 bases from J, with 22 bases in between. CDR3 nucleotides: TGTGCCAGCAGAGGCGAGGGAAGGGTGGGTGGTGAGCAGTACTTC. Translation gives CASRGEGRVGGEQYF.

The chain has TRBV25-1 and TRBJ1-2, with D possibly TRBD1 on 5 matching bases. CDR1 and CDR2 (germline): MGHDK, SYGVNS. Trimming pared 2 bases from V and 8 bases from J, leaving 12 bases between. The CDR3 contains 13 residues. The CDR3 reads CASSERGLWGYTF. DNA of the CDR3: TGTGCCAGCAGTGAACGGGGGTTGTGGGGCTACACCTTC.

This clone was observed a handful of times. The chain carries TRBV6-6 and TRBJ1-5; TRBD1 is a possible D gene (5 bases). Germline V CDR1 and CDR2: MNHNY, SVGAGI (reference sequence). V lost 0 bases and J 6 bases, leaving 9 bases between the germline ends. The CDR3 is 14 amino acids. The DNA for the CDR3 is TGTGCCAGCAGTTACTCGGGGACTTTTCAGCCCCAGCATTTT. Translating it yields CASSYSGTFQPQHF.

The chain joins TRBV9 to TRBJ2-3; D is ambiguous. This CDR3 spans 13 amino acids. Germline values: CDR1 SGDLS, CDR2 YYNGEE. V lost 4 bases, J lost 8 bases, and 14 bases lay in between. In DNA, the CDR3 is TGTGCCAGCAGCCCCCCGTTGTACGCTACGCAGTATTTT. Translating gives CASSPPLYATQYF.

This clone was counted a few times. The chain couples TRBV29-1 to TRBJ2-2; 8 bases are shared with TRBD1. CDR3 length: 13 amino acids. Germline CDR1 SQVTM, CDR2 ANQGSEA. For the CDR3, the DNA is TGCGCGGGGCAGGGGGCGGCAATCGGGGAGCTGTTTTTT. This sequence encodes CAGQGAAIGELFF.

The chain uses TRBV29-1 and TRBJ2-1, with 9 bases lining up with TRBD1. The CDR3 loop spans 14 amino acids. The J segment lost 4 bases and the V segment lost 6 bases, leaving 7 bases of the junction unmatched. CDR1 is SQVTM and CDR2 is ANQGSEA in the germline V gene. Here the CDR3 DNA reads TGCAGCGTGGAACAGGGGGCGACGTACAATGAGCAGTTCTTC. Its translation: CSVEQGATYNEQFF.

The chain joins TRBV4-3 to TRBJ2-3; perhaps D is TRBD1 or TRBD2 (5 bases each). This CDR3 contains 16 residues. CDR1 LGHNA and CDR2 YSLEER come from the germline V gene. V was trimmed by 2 bases and J by 0 bases, leaving 12 bases between them. CDR3 loop: CASSQHGATSTDTQYF. The CDR3 nucleotides read TGCGCCAGCAGCCAACACGGGGCCACTAGCACAGATACGCAGTATTTT.

The DNA of the CDR3 is TGTGCCAGCAGCTCGTACTCGACAGCGAACACCGGGGAGCTGTTTTTT. It encodes CASSSYSTANTGELFF. The chain links TRBV7-8 to TRBJ2-2; a weak D match, TRBD1 (5 bases). Germline CDR1 reads SGHVS; CDR2 reads FQNEAQ. This CDR3 region has 16 residues. Trimming removed 4 bases from V and 0 bases from J, with 12 bases in between. Using reference TRBV7-8 and TRBJ2-2 for the parts outside the CDR3, the full variable domain is GAGVSQSPRYKVAKRGQDVALRCDPISGHVSLFWYQQALGQGPEFLTYFQNEAQLDKSGLPSDRFFAERPEGSVSTLKIQRTQQEDSAVYLCASSSYSTANTGELFFGEGSRLTVL.

V and J are TRBV19 and TRBJ1-5; no firm D call. The CDR3 runs 16 residues. Between the trimmed V and J ends, which lost 5 bases and 2 bases, there was a span of 16 bases. CDR1 and CDR2 (germline): LNHDA, SQIVND (reference sequence). The CDR3 protein is CASSPASVAGNQPQHF. The CDR3 region has the DNA TGTGCCAGTAGTCCGGCGAGCGTTGCGGGCAATCAGCCCCAGCATTTT.

This clone was counted between two and nine times. The chain uses TRBV19 and TRBJ2-5, with D tentatively TRBD2 (5 bases). CDR1 is LNHDA and CDR2 is SQIVND in the germline V gene (reference sequence). The germline V and J ends were trimmed by 5 bases and 4 bases, with 17 bases remaining between them. This CDR3 is built from 15 residues. CDR3 region: CASSWASSPGETQYF. CDR3 DNA sequence: TGTGCCAGTAGTTGGGCTAGCTCCCCGGGAGAGACCCAGTACTTC.